This T cell receptor (beta chain) was retrieved from a study of T cell repertoires in cytomegalovirus infection. Study in general: Used in the study were CMV epitopes, some recently identified and HLA-C-restricted, others well-studied and HLA-B-restricted. Public TCR beta signatures marked donors with CMV infection and the matching HLA. Findings of the study overall: CMV-specific HLA-C-restricted TCR beta clonotypes dominated the ex vivo response.

The germline V gene has CDR1 MNHEY and CDR2 SVGEGT. This CDR3 spans 14 amino acids. V lost 0 bases to trimming and J lost 8 bases, with 11 bases between them. Many counts were recorded for this clonotype. Its antigen is not identified. From the reads, TCRdb called clonotypes with MiXCR, one entry per CDR3 protein. The top ten clones hold 52% of a sample with some 150,000 distinct CDR3 sequences, approximately 30% of them seen once. Source: CD8+ T cells from cultured PBMCs, taken from culture after CMV antigen stimulation. The sequence was obtained from a human donor in good health (CMV status not recorded). Some clones in this sample may be carry-over from other donors' samples. The chain employs TRBV6-2 or TRBV6-3 and TRBJ2-1, with unresolved D. CDR3 residues: CASSYSDDIYEQFF. The CDR3 nucleotides are TGTGCCAGCAGTTACTCGGATGACATTTATGAGCAGTTCTTC.